A selection of T cell receptor beta chains follows, all from one sample in a study of T cell responses to AZD1222 COVID-19 vaccine. TCRdb keeps only in-frame clones here, not all; method: immunoSEQ multiplex PCR. Found here are about 150,000 clones, approximately 90% of them singletons; the top ten hold approximately 1.5%. The sequenced sample was peripheral blood, obtained on day 0 of AZD1222 vaccination. The receptor source for this set is an adult in good health. CDR3s include the opening cysteine and the closing phenylalanine or tryptophan. Fields, in order: J gene, D gene, clone size, V gene, CDR3 DNA, CDR3 protein. A D gene is named only where the DNA matches it firmly. Clone sizes are given selectively: once, few, many, or a class where the clone is expanded.

TRBJ2-3	TRBD1	few	TRBV5-1	TGCGCCAGCAGCTTGCTGGGACAGGGCACAGATACGCAGTATTTT	CASSLLGQGTDTQYF
TRBJ2-1	TRBD2	.	TRBV6-5	TGTGCCAGCCGAACCCCGGGAGGCTCCTACAATGAGCAGTTCTTC	CASRTPGGSYNEQFF
TRBJ2-1	.	.	TRBV24-1	TGTGCCACCAGTGATTGGCTACTAGGGTTTAATGAGCAGTTCTTC	CATSDWLLGFNEQFF
TRBJ1-1	.	.	TRBV28	TGTGCCAGCAGTTCTGGACAGTTAAACACTGAAGCTTTCTTT	CASSSGQLNTEAFF
TRBJ1-5	.	.	TRBV30	TGTGCCTGGAGTTACGGGGGGAATCAGCCCCAGCATTTT	CAWSYGGNQPQHF
TRBJ2-1	.	.	TRBV5-8	TGTGCCAGCAGTCCTCCGGCGGCGGGGCCCTTCTACAATGAGCAGTTCTTC	CASSPPAAGPFYNEQFF
TRBJ1-2	.	once	TRBV2	TGTGCCAGCAGTTCATCGACAGGAGATGTCTATGGCTACACCTTC	CASSSSTGDVYGYTF
TRBJ2-5	.	.	TRBV7-8	TGTGCCAGCAGCCCTTACGGGGTAGGAGAGACCCAGTACTTC	CASSPYGVGETQYF
TRBJ2-2	.	once	TRBV10-2	TGCGCCAGCAGTGAGAGGTCCCTGGTGGGGGAGCTGTTTTTT	CASSERSLVGELFF
TRBJ2-3	TRBD2	.	TRBV29-1	TGCAGCGTTGAAAGGCTAGCGGGGAGCACAGATACGCAGTATTTT	CSVERLAGSTDTQYF
TRBJ2-5	TRBD2	.	TRBV2	TGTGCCAGCAGTCTAGCGGGGGGGCCCTCTCAAGAGACCCAGTACTTC	CASSLAGGPSQETQYF
TRBJ2-7	.	.	TRBV25-1	TGTGCCAGCAGCTTGACTGGCTCCTCGAAGCAGTACTTC	CASSLTGSSKQYF
TRBJ1-5	.	.	TRBV27	TGTGCCAGCAGTTATACAGGGACCAGCAATCAGCCCCAGCATTTT	CASSYTGTSNQPQHF
TRBJ1-4	.	.	TRBV24-1	TGTGCCACCAGTGATTCGACAGGAGGAGAAAAACTGTTTTTT	CATSDSTGGEKLFF
TRBJ2-3	TRBD2	once	TRBV7-2	TGTGCCAGCAGCTGGGGCGCGGGGGGGTCAGATACGCAGTATTTT	CASSWGAGGSDTQYF
TRBJ1-2	.	.	TRBV5-1	TGCGCCAGCAGCTCCTCTGGACGACGAACTAACTATGGCTACACCTTC	CASSSSGRRTNYGYTF
TRBJ2-3	.	.	TRBV5-1	TGCGCCAGCAGCTTGGAGCAATTGGCAGATACGCAGTATTTT	CASSLEQLADTQYF
TRBJ2-7	.	.	TRBV29-1	TGCAGCGCCAGGGATGTGGACGAGCAGTACTTC	CSARDVDEQYF
TRBJ1-4	.	.	TRBV4-1	TGCGCCAGCAGCCAAGTCAATGAGGAAAAACTGTTTTTT	CASSQVNEEKLFF
TRBJ1-2	TRBD1	.	TRBV28	TGTGCCAGCACTAGCCATCCACAGGGGGAGTATGGCTACACCTTC	CASTSHPQGEYGYTF
TRBJ1-5	.	.	TRBV28	TGTGCCAGCAGCCCACCCAATCAGCCCCAGCATTTT	CASSPPNQPQHF
TRBJ2-1	TRBD2	.	TRBV19	TGTGCCAGTAGATGGGGAGGGGCTGCCTACAATGAGCAGTTCTTC	CASRWGGAAYNEQFF
TRBJ1-1	TRBD1	.	TRBV27	TGTGCCAGCAGTTTATACGACAGGGGATTAAGGGACACTGAAGCTTTCTTT	CASSLYDRGLRDTEAFF
TRBJ1-6	.	.	TRBV24-1	TGTGCCACCAGTGAGAAGAATTCACCCCTCCACTTT	CATSEKNSPLHF
TRBJ1-5	TRBD1	.	TRBV19	TGTGCCAGTAGGCTCCGGGACAGGGTGACGGCGGGCCAGCATTTT	CASRLRDRVTAGQHF
TRBJ2-2	.	.	TRBV7-3	TGTGCCAGCAGCTTAACGAGTATAGGGGCCGGGGAGCTGTTTTTT	CASSLTSIGAGELFF
TRBJ2-3	.	.	TRBV27	TGTGCCAGCAGTTTAGGCAGCACAGATACGCAGTATTTT	CASSLGSTDTQYF
TRBJ2-5	TRBD1	.	TRBV6-5	TGTGCCAGCGGGGACAGAGGGTATGGAGAGACCCAGTACTTC	CASGDRGYGETQYF
TRBJ1-1	.	.	TRBV5-1	TGCGCCAGCAGCTTGGTTGCCACTGAAGCTTTCTTT	CASSLVATEAFF
TRBJ1-2	TRBD1	.	TRBV7-2	TGTGCCAGCAGCTTAGCCGGGACAGCCTATGGCTACACCTTC	CASSLAGTAYGYTF
TRBJ1-2	.	.	TRBV19	TGTGCCAGTAGCACGGGACCGGGGACTAACTATGGCTACACCTTC	CASSTGPGTNYGYTF
TRBJ2-1	TRBD2	.	TRBV5-4	TGTGCCAGCAGCTTGGGCGGGGGGGGCGCCTACAATGAGCAGTTCTTC	CASSLGGGGAYNEQFF
TRBJ2-3	TRBD2	.	TRBV7-9	TGTGCCAGCAGCTTAGACTATCGAGCGGGGGCAGATACGCAGTATTTT	CASSLDYRAGADTQYF